This T cell receptor beta chain comes out of a study of T-cell memory formation after mild COVID-19. This clonotype appeared once. As yet, its antigen is unknown. In TCRdb, the 5' RACE reads were re-called with MiXCR into one record per CDR3 protein. Among over 450,000 distinct CDR3 sequences listed, around 21% were seen once. Study conclusions and caveats: A second wave expanding day 15 to 37 was CD4+-biased; contracting clones were balanced. Memory sampled before infection contained some responding clones, suggesting cross-reactive memory joined. Among CD4+ contracting clones, most were CM and EM, and CD8+ ones EMRA.

Germline CDR1 is SGDLS and CDR2 is YYNGEE. V lost 0 bases and J lost 0, with 9 bases in between. The CDR3 is 15 amino acids. Sequenced input: PBMCs or a T cell subset sorted from them (not recorded which). The sequence came from an adult woman who had mild COVID-19 (a few samples of this study predate the infection). Cell type and time point are not known. The chain uses TRBV9 and TRBJ1-1; D is unresolved. The CDR3 loop is CASSVEDLMNTEAFF. In DNA form, the CDR3 reads TGTGCCAGCAGCGTAGAGGACCTCATGAACACTGAAGCTTTCTTT.